The clone carrying this T cell receptor beta chain appeared once. Its antigen is as yet unknown. This sample is part of a study of blood T cells in healthy people across ages. The CDR3 spans 11 residues. Per the germline V gene, CDR1 is DFQATT and CDR2 is SNEGSKA (reference sequence). The V gene lost 6 bases and the J gene lost 10 bases, with 13 bases spanning the gap. A second PCR of roughly 6 to 12 cycles used a sample-barcoded 5' primer and a J-beta primer mix. Each CDR3 protein gets one entry after TCRdb re-called the 5' RACE reads with MiXCR. The sample holds about 750,000 distinct CDR3 sequences, about 55% seen once. Regarding the study as a whole: Among T cells, TCR beta diversity per million cells dropped roughly linearly as age rose. Both naive CD4+ cell counts and diversity were greater in long-lived donors than in aged donors. Strong correlation existed between TCR beta diversity and naive T cell percentage. Estimated diversity that came from one million T cells was considered an underestimate.

The chain has TRBV20-1 and TRBJ2-1, with TRBD2 as a possible D gene (5 bases). Sequenced: blood. The sequence was collected from an elderly man in good health. The CDR3 DNA is TGCAGTGCCACCTTAGCGAAGGAGCAGTTCTTC. Translation: CSATLAKEQFF.